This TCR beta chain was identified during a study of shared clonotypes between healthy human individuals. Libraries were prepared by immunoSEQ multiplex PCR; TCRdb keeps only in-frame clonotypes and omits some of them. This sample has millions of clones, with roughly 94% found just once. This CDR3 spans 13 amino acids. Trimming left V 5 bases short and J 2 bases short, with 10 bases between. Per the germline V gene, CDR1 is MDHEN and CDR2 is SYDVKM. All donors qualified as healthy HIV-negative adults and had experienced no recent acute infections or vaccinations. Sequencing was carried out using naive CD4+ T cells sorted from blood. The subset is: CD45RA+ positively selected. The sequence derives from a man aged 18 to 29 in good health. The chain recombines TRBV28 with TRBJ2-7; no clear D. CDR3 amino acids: CASSPDFPYEQYF. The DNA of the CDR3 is TGTGCCAGCAGTCCCGATTTCCCCTACGAGCAGTACTTC.